The clone carrying this T cell receptor beta chain occurred a few times. Genomic DNA (from each subset) was split evenly across several immunoSEQ plates. Repertoires were generated with immunoSEQ multiplex PCR, while TCRdb's copy carries only in-frame clones and drops some. The sample lists 500,000 to 650,000 clones; roughly four fifths were seen once. The sample is drawn from a study of shared clonotypes between healthy human individuals. V lost 2 bases to trimming and J lost 2 bases; unmatched junction nucleotides: 3. Germline assignment: CDR1 KGHSH and CDR2 LQKENI. CDR3 length: 14 residues. The sample consisted of PBMCs. V gene TRBV18 combines with J gene TRBJ2-7; the match to TRBD2 covers 7 bases. This clonotype originated in a woman in her 40s in good health. Some clones in this sample may be carry-over from other donors' samples. CDR3 sequence (DNA): TGTGCCAGCTCACCAAGCGGGAACCCCTACGAGCAGTACTTC. The encoded protein is CASSPSGNPYEQYF.